Sequencing of this TCR beta chain was carried out in a study of T cell responses to AZD1222 COVID-19 vaccine. For the study at large: Whether given at about 4 or about 12 weeks, second doses were pooled. Study-wide findings and caveats: Donors, mostly white British, included more females; clonal diversity was possibly underestimated.

As concerns this clone: Its antigen is still unknown.

Using immunoSEQ multiplex PCR, the repertoire was profiled, and TCRdb retains in-frame clones only, with some absent. This table has around 87,000 clones, 70% to 90% appearing once. With 6 bases clipped from V and 6 bases from J, the junction kept 7 bases outside the gene matches. CDR1 is SEHNR and CDR2 is FQNEAQ in the germline V gene (reference sequence). This CDR3 is 14 amino acids long. The chain employs TRBV7-9 and TRBJ2-3, with 9 bases lining up with TRBD1. Sample: peripheral blood, taken on day 0 of AZD1222 vaccination. The source of this sequence is an adult in good health. CDR3 in DNA: TGTGCCAGCAGATGGACAGGGGAAGGGGATACGCAGTATTTT. Its translation is CASRWTGEGDTQYF.